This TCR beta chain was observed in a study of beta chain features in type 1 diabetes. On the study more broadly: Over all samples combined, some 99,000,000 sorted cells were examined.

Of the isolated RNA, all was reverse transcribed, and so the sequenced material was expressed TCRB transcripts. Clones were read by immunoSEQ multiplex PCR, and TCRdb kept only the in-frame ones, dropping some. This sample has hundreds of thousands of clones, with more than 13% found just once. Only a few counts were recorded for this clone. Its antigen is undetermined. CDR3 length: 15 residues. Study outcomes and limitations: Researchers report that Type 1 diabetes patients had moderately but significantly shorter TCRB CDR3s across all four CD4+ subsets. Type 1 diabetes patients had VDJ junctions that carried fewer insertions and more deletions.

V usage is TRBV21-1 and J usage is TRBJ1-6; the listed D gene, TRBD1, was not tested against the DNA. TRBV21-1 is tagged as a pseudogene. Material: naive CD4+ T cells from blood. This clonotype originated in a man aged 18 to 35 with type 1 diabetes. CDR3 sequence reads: CASSKTGADNSPLHF. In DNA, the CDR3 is TGTGCCAGCAGCAAAACAGGGGCGGATAATTCACCCCTCCACTTT.